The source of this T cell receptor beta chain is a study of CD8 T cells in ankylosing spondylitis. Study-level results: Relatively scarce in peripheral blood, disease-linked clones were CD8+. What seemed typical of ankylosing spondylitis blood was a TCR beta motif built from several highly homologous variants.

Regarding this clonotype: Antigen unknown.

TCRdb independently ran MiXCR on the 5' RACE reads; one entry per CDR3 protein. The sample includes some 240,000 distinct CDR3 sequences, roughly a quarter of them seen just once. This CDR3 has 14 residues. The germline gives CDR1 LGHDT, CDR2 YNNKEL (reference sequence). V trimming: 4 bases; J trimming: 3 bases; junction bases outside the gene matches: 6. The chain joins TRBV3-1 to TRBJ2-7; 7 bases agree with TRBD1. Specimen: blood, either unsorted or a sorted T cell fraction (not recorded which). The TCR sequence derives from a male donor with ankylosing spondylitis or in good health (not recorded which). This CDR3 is CASSLWDRNYEQYF. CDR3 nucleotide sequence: TGTGCCAGCAGCCTCTGGGACAGAAACTACGAGCAGTACTTC.